A selection of T cell receptor beta chains follows, all from one sample in a study of T cells after yellow fever vaccination. A single record per CDR3 protein comes from TCRdb applying MiXCR to the 5' RACE reads. The table lists roughly 170,000 distinct CDR3 sequences, about 6% of them singletons. The sequences come from CD4+ T cells sorted from PBMCs, collected on the day of the first yellow fever vaccination. Every receptor here comes from a man between 18 and 35 years old who received the YFV17D yellow fever vaccine. The CDR3 runs from the conserved cysteine through the conserved F or W. D genes are given only for firm matches. Only some rows state a clone size, as once, few, many or a class for expanded clones.

V gene	clone size	D gene	J gene	CDR3 DNA	CDR3 protein
TRBV12-3/TRBV12-4	few	-	TRBJ2-7	TGTGCCAGCAGTTTAGTAGGGGGGGGCTCGGACGAGCAGTACTTC	CASSLVGGGSDEQYF
TRBV4-2	-	-	TRBJ2-1	TGTGCCAGCAGCCAAGATATGGTGCGGCGGGGTGACAATGAGCAGTTCTTC	CASSQDMVRRGDNEQFF
TRBV10-3	many	-	TRBJ2-3	TGTGCCGTTAGGGACACAGGCACAGATACGCAGTATTTT	CAVRDTGTDTQYF
TRBV3-1	many	-	TRBJ1-1	TGTGCCAGCAGCCAAGTCGGCGGGCGGACTGAAGCTTTCTTT	CASSQVGGRTEAFF
TRBV7-2	-	-	TRBJ1-1	TGTGCCAGCAGCGGAAAGGGGGGTAACTCTGAAGCTTTCTTT	CASSGKGGNSEAFF
TRBV12-3/TRBV12-4	-	-	TRBJ1-1	TGTGCCAGCAGTTTAGTGTCAGGGCAGGGCACTGAAGCTTTCTTT	CASSLVSGQGTEAFF
TRBV3-1	-	-	TRBJ1-4	TGTGCCAGCAGTCGGACAGAGCGCGAAAAACTGTTTTTT	CASSRTEREKLFF
TRBV18	-	-	TRBJ1-1	TGTGCCAGCTCACCACCAGCGAGGGGTGAAGCTTTCTTT	CASSPPARGEAFF
TRBV7-2	many	-	TRBJ1-4	TGTGCCAGCAGCTTAGCGACAGGCATGAATGAAAAACTGTTTTTT	CASSLATGMNEKLFF
TRBV7-2	many	TRBD1	TRBJ2-1	TGTGCCAGCAGCCCAACGTGGGACAGGGGGCTACAGCAGTTCTTC	CASSPTWDRGLQQFF
TRBV5-8	few	-	TRBJ2-3	TGTGCCAGCAGCCCGGGCGACTACCCCACAGATACGCAGTATTTT	CASSPGDYPTDTQYF
TRBV7-7	few	TRBD1	TRBJ2-5	TGTGCCAGCAGCCCGCGCCGGACAGGAAACCAAGAGACCCAGTACTTC	CASSPRRTGNQETQYF
TRBV6-2/TRBV6-3	-	-	TRBJ2-1	TGTGCCAGCAGTTACGAAAGTGGGCTGGAGCAGTTCTTC	CASSYESGLEQFF
TRBV20-1	once	TRBD2	TRBJ2-5	TGCTGTGCTAGAGATGACGGGGGGGGCGGCATCCAAGAGACCCAGTACTTC	CCARDDGGGGIQETQYF
TRBV5-6	few	-	TRBJ1-5	TGTGCCACTAGCGCCCAGGGCAATCAGCCCCAGCATTTT	CATSAQGNQPQHF
TRBV6-4	many	TRBD1	TRBJ2-6	TGTGCCAGCAGGACTAAAGAGGGACAGTCTGGGGCCAACGTCCTGACTTTC	CASRTKEGQSGANVLTF
TRBV20-1	few	-	TRBJ1-4	TGCAGTGCTCAGGCGGGGGGCGCGGGTGAAAAACTGTTTTTT	CSAQAGGAGEKLFF
TRBV30	-	-	TRBJ2-2	TGTGCCTGGACCCTACGAATTAACACCGGGGAGCTGTTTTTT	CAWTLRINTGELFF
TRBV24-1	few	-	TRBJ2-5	TGTGCCACCAGTGATCCCAGGAAGGAAGAGACCCAGTACTTC	CATSDPRKEETQYF
TRBV7-3	few	-	TRBJ1-5	TGTGCCAGCAGCTTAGTTGGAGGTCAGCCCCAGCATTTT	CASSLVGGQPQHF
TRBV7-2	-	-	TRBJ2-1	TGTGCCAGCAGCCAACTGGGGTACTACAATGAGCAGTTCTTC	CASSQLGYYNEQFF
TRBV6-2/TRBV6-3	-	-	TRBJ2-2	TGTGCCAGCAACTGGGCCGGGGAGCTGTTTTTT	CASNWAGELFF
TRBV12-3/TRBV12-4	few	-	TRBJ2-5	TGTGCCAGCACCGTACAAAGCCTCACGACGGAGACCCAGTACTTC	CASTVQSLTTETQYF
TRBV12-3/TRBV12-4	-	-	TRBJ1-2	TGTGCCAGCAGGAGGGTTCGCTATGGCTACACCTTC	CASRRVRYGYTF
TRBV20-1	many	TRBD2	TRBJ2-5	TGCAGTGCTAGGCGAGCGGGGCGGGAGACCCAGTACTTC	CSARRAGRETQYF